The TCR beta chain described here comes from a study of CD8 T cells in ankylosing spondylitis. This clonotype has a handful of counts. From germline, CDR1 is DFQATT and CDR2 SNEGSKA (reference sequence). The CDR3 length is 15 residues. V was pared by 1 base and J by 2 bases, with 11 bases between. MiXCR, run by TCRdb on the 5' RACE reads, gives a single entry per CDR3 protein. The sample includes around 230,000 distinct CDR3 sequences, around 8% of them seen just once. The rearrangement links TRBV20-1 to TRBJ2-2, with D possibly matching TRBD2 (6 bases). The sequence came from a female donor with ankylosing spondylitis or in good health (not recorded which). What was sequenced was blood, either unsorted or a sorted T cell fraction (not recorded which). CDR3 region: CSARGPGGNTGELFF. In DNA, the CDR3 is TGCAGTGCTAGAGGTCCCGGGGGTAACACCGGGGAGCTGTTTTTT.